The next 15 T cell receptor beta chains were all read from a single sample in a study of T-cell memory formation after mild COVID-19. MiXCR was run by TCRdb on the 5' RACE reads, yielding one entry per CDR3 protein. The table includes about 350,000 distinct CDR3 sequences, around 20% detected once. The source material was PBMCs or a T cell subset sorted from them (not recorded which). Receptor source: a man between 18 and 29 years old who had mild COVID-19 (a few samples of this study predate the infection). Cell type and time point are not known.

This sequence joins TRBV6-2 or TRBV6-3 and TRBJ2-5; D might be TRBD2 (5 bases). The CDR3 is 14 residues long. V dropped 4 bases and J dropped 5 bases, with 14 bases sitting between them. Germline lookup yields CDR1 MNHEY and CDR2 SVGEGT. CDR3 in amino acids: CASSWIGVGETQYF. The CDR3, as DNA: TGTGCCAGCAGTTGGATCGGGGTTGGCGAGACCCAGTACTTC.

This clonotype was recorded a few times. The CDR3: CASSPPGGRTGELFF. The DNA of the CDR3 is TGTGCCAGCAGCCCCCCTGGAGGACGGACCGGGGAGCTGTTTTTT. The V call is TRBV7-2, the J call TRBJ2-2; tentatively, D is TRBD2 (5 bases). This CDR3 has 15 amino acids. V shed 5 bases and J shed 5 bases, with 15 bases lying between them. CDR1 and CDR2 from the germline V gene are SGHTA and FQGNSA. Variable domain in full (rest from reference TRBV7-2 and TRBJ2-2): GAGVSQSPSNKVTEKGKDVELRCDPISGHTALYWYRQSLGQGLEFLIYFQGNSAPDKSGLPSDRFSAERTGGSVSTLTIQRTQQEDSAVYLCASSPPGGRTGELFFGEGSRLTVL.

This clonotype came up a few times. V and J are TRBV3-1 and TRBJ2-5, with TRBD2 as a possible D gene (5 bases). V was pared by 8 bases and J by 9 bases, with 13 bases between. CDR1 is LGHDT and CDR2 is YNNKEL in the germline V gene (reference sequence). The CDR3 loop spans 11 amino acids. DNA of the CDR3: TGTGCCAGCGGCCTTTCGGGGTCCCAGTACTTC. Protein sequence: CASGLSGSQYF.

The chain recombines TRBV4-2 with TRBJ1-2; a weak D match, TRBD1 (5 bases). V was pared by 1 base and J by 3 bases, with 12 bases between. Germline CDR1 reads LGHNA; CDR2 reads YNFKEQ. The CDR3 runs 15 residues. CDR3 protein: CASSQAFPGDYGYTF. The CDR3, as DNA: TGTGCCAGCAGCCAAGCATTTCCGGGGGACTATGGCTACACCTTC.

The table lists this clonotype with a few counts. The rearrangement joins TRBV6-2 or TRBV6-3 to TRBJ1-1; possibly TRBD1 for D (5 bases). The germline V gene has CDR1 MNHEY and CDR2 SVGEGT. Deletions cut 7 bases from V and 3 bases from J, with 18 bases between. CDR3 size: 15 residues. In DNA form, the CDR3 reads TGTGCCAGCATAGGCAAGACAGCGGACGACACTGAAGCTTTCTTT. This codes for CASIGKTADDTEAFF.

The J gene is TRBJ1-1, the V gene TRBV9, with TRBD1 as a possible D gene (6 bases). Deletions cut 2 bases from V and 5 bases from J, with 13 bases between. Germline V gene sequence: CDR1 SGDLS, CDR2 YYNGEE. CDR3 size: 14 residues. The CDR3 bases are TGTGCCAGCAGCGTCGAGGGGGGGACAACTGAAGCTTTCTTT. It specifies CASSVEGGTTEAFF.

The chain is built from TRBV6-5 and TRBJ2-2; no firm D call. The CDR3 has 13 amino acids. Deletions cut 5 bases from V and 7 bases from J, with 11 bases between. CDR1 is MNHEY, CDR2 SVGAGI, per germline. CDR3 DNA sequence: TGTGCCAGCAGTCGCAAGGGCGGCGGGGAGCTGTTTTTT. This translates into CASSRKGGGELFF.

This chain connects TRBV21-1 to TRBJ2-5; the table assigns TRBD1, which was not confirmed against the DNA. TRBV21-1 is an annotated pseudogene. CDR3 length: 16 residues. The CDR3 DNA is TGTGCCAGCAGCAGTCCCGCCGGGTGTTTGGAGGAGACCCAGTACTTC. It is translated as CASSSPAGCLEETQYF.

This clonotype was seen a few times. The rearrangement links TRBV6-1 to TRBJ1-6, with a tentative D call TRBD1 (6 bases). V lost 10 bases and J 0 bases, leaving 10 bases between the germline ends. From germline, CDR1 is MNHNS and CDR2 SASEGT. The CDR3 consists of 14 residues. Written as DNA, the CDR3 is TGTGCCACCGAGGACAGCTCCTATAATTCACCCCTCCACTTT. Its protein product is CATEDSSYNSPLHF.

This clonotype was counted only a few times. The CDR3 spells CSARGPGNEQFF. CDR3 coding DNA: TGCAGTGCTAGAGGACCGGGGAATGAGCAGTTCTTC. The rearrangement links TRBV20-1 to TRBJ2-1, with D possibly matching TRBD2 (5 bases). Trimming left V 1 base short and J 7 bases short, with 8 bases between. Germline assignment: CDR1 DFQATT and CDR2 SNEGSKA (reference sequence). The CDR3 loop spans 12 amino acids.

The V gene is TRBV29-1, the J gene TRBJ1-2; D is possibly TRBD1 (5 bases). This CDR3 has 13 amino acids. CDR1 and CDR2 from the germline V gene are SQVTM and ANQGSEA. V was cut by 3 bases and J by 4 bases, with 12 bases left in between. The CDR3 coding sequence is TGCAGCGTTGAGGGTTGGGGGACCTATGGCTACACCTTC. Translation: CSVEGWGTYGYTF.

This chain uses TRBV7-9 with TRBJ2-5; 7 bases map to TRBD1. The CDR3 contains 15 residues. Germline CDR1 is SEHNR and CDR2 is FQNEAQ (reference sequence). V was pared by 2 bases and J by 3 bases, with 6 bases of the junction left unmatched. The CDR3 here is CASSLNRQGEETQYF. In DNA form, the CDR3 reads TGTGCCAGCAGCTTAAACCGACAGGGTGAAGAGACCCAGTACTTC.

The CDR3 loop is CASSPIGPGEQYV. CDR3 nucleotides: TGTGCCAGCAGCCCCATAGGGCCGGGGGAGCAGTACGTC. The genes are TRBV7-8 and TRBJ2-7; D is perhaps TRBD2 (5 bases). The length of the CDR3 is 13 residues. From germline, CDR1 is SGHVS and CDR2 FQNEAQ. Between the trimmed V and J ends, which lost 5 bases and 7 bases, there was a span of 15 bases.

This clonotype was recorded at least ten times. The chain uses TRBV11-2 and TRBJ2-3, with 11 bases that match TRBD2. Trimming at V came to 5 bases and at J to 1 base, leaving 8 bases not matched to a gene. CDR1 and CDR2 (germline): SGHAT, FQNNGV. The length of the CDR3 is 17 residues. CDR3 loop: CASSPGGLAVGTDTQYF. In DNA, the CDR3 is TGTGCCAGCAGCCCGGGGGGACTAGCGGTCGGCACAGATACGCAGTATTTT.

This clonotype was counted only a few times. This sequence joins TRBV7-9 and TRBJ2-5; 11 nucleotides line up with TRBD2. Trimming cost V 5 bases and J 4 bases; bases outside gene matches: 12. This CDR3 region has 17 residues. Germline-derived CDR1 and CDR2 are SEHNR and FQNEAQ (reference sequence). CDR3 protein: CASSRRPLTSGVETQYF. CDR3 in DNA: TGTGCCAGCAGCAGAAGGCCCCTGACTAGCGGGGTAGAGACCCAGTACTTC.